This T cell receptor (beta chain) was recorded in a study of blood T cell repertoires in COVID-19. Study context: Sites in the United States, Italy and Spain provided acute and convalescent COVID-19 samples. T cells, B-cell-depleted T cells, or PBMCs supplied cDNA or gDNA.

The CDR3 length is 14 residues. Per the germline V gene, CDR1 is MNHNY and CDR2 is SVGAGI (reference sequence). The ends lost 5 bases at V and 4 bases at J; junction bases unmatched: 5. In the original workflow: Amplified reference gene primers provided the basis for estimating nucleated cell counts. Profiled with immunoSEQ multiplex PCR; TCRdb holds only in-frame clones, not every one. The D gene and trimming were derived from the DNA, and the V and J assignments and clone size from that table. Of approximately 92,000 clones in the sample, roughly 86% were seen once. Sequenced material: peripheral blood. The chain joins TRBV6-6 to TRBJ1-1, with 9 bases fitting TRBD1. This sequence was found in a woman aged 55-70 years in a cohort sampled during active or convalescent COVID-19. The CDR3 DNA reads as TGTGCCAGCAGTGCCGGGACAGGGTCCACTGAAGCTTTCTTT. This sequence encodes CASSAGTGSTEAFF.